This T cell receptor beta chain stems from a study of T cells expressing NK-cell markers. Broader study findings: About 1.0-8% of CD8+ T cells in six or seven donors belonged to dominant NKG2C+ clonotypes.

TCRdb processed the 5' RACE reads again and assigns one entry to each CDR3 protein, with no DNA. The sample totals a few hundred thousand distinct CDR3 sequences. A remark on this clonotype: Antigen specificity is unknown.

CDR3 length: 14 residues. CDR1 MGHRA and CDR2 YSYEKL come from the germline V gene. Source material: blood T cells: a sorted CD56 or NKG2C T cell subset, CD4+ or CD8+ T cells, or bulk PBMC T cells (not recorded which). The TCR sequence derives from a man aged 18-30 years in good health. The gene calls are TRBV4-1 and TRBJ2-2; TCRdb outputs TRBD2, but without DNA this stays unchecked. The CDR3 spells CASSQVGGTGELFF.